This TCR beta chain emerged from a study of blood T cell repertoires in COVID-19. Study-wide background: There were acute and convalescent COVID-19 samples, and they came from the United States, Italy and Spain.

The V gene end was trimmed by 4 bases and the J gene end by 5 bases; junction bases not matched to a gene: 12. This CDR3 has 16 residues. Germline CDR1 and CDR2: SGHTA and FQGTGA. Sequencing was performed with immunoSEQ multiplex PCR; in TCRdb, only in-frame clones are kept and a portion is missing. The sample gives about 270,000 clones, 80% to 85% of which show up once; less than 3% is in the top ten. This chain links TRBV7-3 with TRBJ1-1, with 8 bases lining up with TRBD1. The sequenced sample consisted of peripheral blood. The receptor was isolated from a woman aged 55-70 years with active or convalescent COVID-19. CDR3 nucleotides: TGTGCCAGCAGCTCCTTGGACAGGGCTCATGGGACTGAAGCTTTCTTT. It specifies CASSSLDRAHGTEAFF.